The 28 T cell receptor beta chains reported below all come from one sample, sequenced in a study of identical twins. TCRdb ran MiXCR on the 5' RACE reads and lists one entry per CDR3 protein. The table has hundreds of thousands of distinct CDR3 sequences, around 7.6% seen once; the top ten hold 5.4%. These records were also assigned to another study, of yellow fever vaccine responses in identical twins.

The specimen sequenced was CD8+ T cells sorted from blood. The receptors derive from a woman aged 18-35 years in good health.

This clonotype was found a few times. The V call is TRBV4-1, the J call TRBJ2-7, with TRBD2 identical over 7 bases. CDR3 length equals 18 residues. The ends lost 0 bases at V and 0 bases at J; junction bases unmatched: 11. CDR1 is MGHRA, CDR2 YSYEKL, per germline. In nucleotides, the CDR3 is TGCGCCAGCAGCCAAGAAGACGGCGGGGGTCCTAGCTCCTACGAGCAGTACGTC. It is translated as CASSQEDGGGPSSYEQYV.

This clonotype was seen more than once but under ten times. The chain carries TRBV6-1 and TRBJ2-7; D unclear. The CDR3 has 14 residues. V dropped 8 bases and J dropped 3 bases, with 17 bases sitting between them. The germline gives CDR1 MNHNS, CDR2 SASEGT. CDR3 sequence: CASGPETGYYEQYF. Here the CDR3 DNA reads TGTGCCAGCGGCCCTGAAACGGGCTACTACGAGCAGTACTTC.

This clonotype occurred many times. The chain combines TRBV3-1 with TRBJ2-1; D is uncertain. Trimming pared 3 bases from V and 7 bases from J, leaving 7 bases between. Germline V gene sequence: CDR1 LGHDT, CDR2 YNNKEL (reference sequence). The length of the CDR3 is 12 residues. The CDR3 spells CASSQVGNEQFF. The CDR3 DNA sequence: TGTGCCAGCAGCCAGGTCGGGAATGAGCAGTTCTTC.

The chain has TRBV10-1 and TRBJ1-2; 8 bases fit TRBD1. Trimming cost V 6 bases and J 6 bases; bases outside gene matches: 6. The CDR3 length is 13 residues. Germline V CDR1 and CDR2: WNHNN, SYGVQD (reference sequence). The CDR3 is CASSQDRADGYTF. The CDR3 nucleotides read TGCGCCAGCAGCCAGGACAGGGCCGATGGCTACACCTTC.

The chain recombines TRBV25-1 with TRBJ2-5; 13 bases map to TRBD2. The CDR3 extends over 14 amino acids. Trimming at V came to 7 bases and at J to 5 bases, leaving 4 bases not matched to a gene. Germline V lookup: CDR1 MGHDK, CDR2 SYGVNS. CDR3 protein: CASIGLAGDETQYF. The CDR3 bases are TGTGCCAGCATTGGACTAGCGGGAGATGAGACCCAGTACTTC.

A few counts support this clonotype. The rearrangement joins TRBV20-1 to TRBJ2-2; 7 bases match TRBD2. CDR3 length: 14 amino acids. The V gene end was trimmed by 3 bases and the J gene end by 5 bases; junction bases not matched to a gene: 6. From germline, CDR1 is DFQATT and CDR2 SNEGSKA (reference sequence). The CDR3 coding sequence is TGCAGTGCTAGTGGCGGGAGTGGGACCGGGGAGCTGTTTTTT. Translating it yields CSASGGSGTGELFF.

The V gene is TRBV24-1, the J gene TRBJ2-2, with D possibly matching TRBD2 (6 bases). This CDR3 comprises 14 residues. Trimming shortened V by 9 bases and J by 2 bases, and 12 bases separated the two germline ends. Germline V gene sequence: CDR1 KGHDR, CDR2 SFDVKD. CDR3 in DNA: TGTGCCACCCGGGCTAGCGCTAACACCGGGGAGCTGTTTTTT. Translated, it gives CATRASANTGELFF.

This chain connects TRBV10-3 to TRBJ2-7, with a tentative D call TRBD1 (5 bases). The germline CDR1 and CDR2 sequences are ENHRY and SYGVKD. This CDR3 region has 18 residues. Trimming stripped 6 bases from V and 5 bases from J, with 29 bases between. The CDR3 here is CAISPTTRASFQGDEQYV. CDR3 nucleotides: TGTGCCATCAGCCCCACGACCCGGGCCTCTTTTCAAGGGGACGAGCAGTACGTC.

In its sample, this clonotype was seen many times. This rearrangement joins TRBV5-6 to TRBJ2-7; weak D call: TRBD2 (6 bases). From germline, CDR1 is SGHDT and CDR2 YYEEEE. The CDR3 covers 17 residues. Trimming took off 0 bases at V and 0 bases at J, with 16 bases between the two ends. The CDR3 sequence: CASSLARSSASSYEQYF. DNA of the CDR3: TGTGCCAGCAGCTTGGCACGGTCTAGCGCGAGCTCCTACGAGCAGTACTTC.

In its sample, this clonotype was seen many times. The rearrangement joins TRBV6-1 to TRBJ1-5; D might be TRBD1 (6 bases). This CDR3 spans 14 amino acids. Germline V CDR1 and CDR2: MNHNS, SASEGT. Trimming removed 7 bases from V and 4 bases from J, with 14 bases in between. CDR3 amino acids: CASIEGGRNQPQHF. DNA for the CDR3: TGTGCCAGCATCGAAGGGGGAAGAAATCAGCCCCAGCATTTT.

The chain's CDR3 is CASSRPEGTYNEQFF. CDR3 coding DNA: TGTGCCAGCTCACGACCCGAGGGCACCTACAATGAGCAGTTCTTC. The chain recombines TRBV18 with TRBJ2-1, with D perhaps matching TRBD2 (5 bases). Trimming shortened V by 4 bases and J by 2 bases, and 12 bases separated the two germline ends. CDR1 and CDR2 (germline): KGHSH, LQKENI. CDR3 length: 15 amino acids.

This clonotype came up a few times. The chain combines TRBV7-9 with TRBJ2-7; no definite D call. Trimming removed 2 bases from V and 4 bases from J, with 6 bases in between. Germline V CDR1 and CDR2: SEHNR, FQNEAQ (reference sequence). The CDR3 has 12 amino acids. Written as DNA, the CDR3 is TGTGCCAGCAGCTTACTCCCTTACGAGCAGTACGTC. Amino acids: CASSLLPYEQYV.

At least ten counts were recorded for this clonotype. The J gene is TRBJ2-7, the V gene TRBV15; D not resolved. This CDR3 spans 13 amino acids. The germline V and J ends were trimmed by 5 bases and 0 bases, with 8 bases remaining between them. The germline V gene encodes CDR1 LNHNV and CDR2 YYDKDF (reference sequence). DNA of the CDR3: TGTGCCACCAGCTCAGGATACTCCTACGAGCAGTACTTC. It codes for CATSSGYSYEQYF.

This clonotype was detected ten times or more. The chain joins TRBV29-1 to TRBJ2-7; TRBD2 is a possible D gene (5 bases). Per the germline V gene, CDR1 is SQVTM and CDR2 is ANQGSEA. Trimming shortened V by 4 bases and J by 3 bases, and 13 bases separated the two germline ends. The CDR3 contains 13 residues. CDR3 nucleotides: TGCAGCGTTGCAGGCGGAGGCGGCTACGAGCAGTACTTC. This gives the protein CSVAGGGGYEQYF.

This clonotype has just a few counts. V usage is TRBV27 and J usage is TRBJ2-2, with 7 nucleotides matching TRBD2. The CDR3 loop spans 16 amino acids. The germline V gene has CDR1 MNHEY and CDR2 SMNVEV (reference sequence). V shed 5 bases and J 5 bases; nucleotides not matched to a gene: 11. Here the CDR3 DNA reads TGTGCCAGCAGTAGGACCGGGACTATGGGAACCGGGGAGCTGTTTTTT. This codes for CASSRTGTMGTGELFF.

This clonotype showed up just a few times. This rearrangement joins TRBV5-1 to TRBJ1-5; 7 nucleotides line up with TRBD1. Trimming at V came to 4 bases and at J to 2 bases, leaving 6 bases not matched to a gene. CDR1 is SGHRS, CDR2 YFSETQ, per germline. The CDR3 length is 15 residues. The CDR3 protein is CASSPVTGRNQPQHF. The CDR3 DNA is TGCGCCAGCAGCCCCGTGACAGGGCGCAATCAGCCCCAGCATTTT.

This clonotype was detected once. The chain has TRBV18 and TRBJ2-7; 7 nucleotides match TRBD1. CDR1 is KGHSH and CDR2 is LQKENI in the germline V gene. With 2 bases clipped from V and 2 bases from J, the junction kept 0 bases outside the gene matches. The CDR3 is 13 residues long. The CDR3: CASSPDRAYEQYF. CDR3 coding DNA: TGTGCCAGCTCACCAGACAGGGCCTACGAGCAGTACTTC.

DNA for the CDR3: TGTGCCAGCAGTCCAGGGACAGGGGCCGGGGAGCTGTTTTTT. As protein: CASSPGTGAGELFF. The chain recombines TRBV6-1 with TRBJ2-2; 10 bases are shared with TRBD1. The CDR3 extends over 14 amino acids. Germline-derived CDR1 and CDR2 are MNHNS and SASEGT. Trimming took 5 bases from V and 6 from J; bases not matched to a gene: 3.

CDR3 nucleotide sequence: TGTGCCAGCAGCTTACCGACTAGCGGGAGAATCTTGGACACCGGGGAGCTGTTTTTT. Protein sequence: CASSLPTSGRILDTGELFF. The chain carries TRBV7-2 and TRBJ2-2, with 12 positions matching TRBD2. CDR1 is SGHTA and CDR2 is FQGNSA in the germline V gene. V was clipped by 2 bases and J by 3 bases; unmatched bases: 10. The CDR3 sequence is 19 residues long.

This clonotype was recorded at least ten times. The chain combines TRBV12-3 or TRBV12-4 with TRBJ1-1; 7 bases are shared with TRBD1. This CDR3 comprises 16 residues. Trimming at V came to 1 base and at J to 0 bases, leaving 5 bases not matched to a gene. The DNA for the CDR3 is TGTGCCAGCAGTTTAGGGACAGGACGTATGAACACTGAAGCTTTCTTT. Encoded protein: CASSLGTGRMNTEAFF.

This clonotype was recorded a few times. V gene TRBV27 combines with J gene TRBJ1-6, with TRBD1 matching 9 bases. Looked up from germline, CDR1 is MNHEY and CDR2 is SMNVEV (reference sequence). The CDR3 loop spans 15 amino acids. Trimming at V came to 4 bases and at J to 14 bases, leaving 12 bases not matched to a gene. The CDR3 DNA sequence: TGTGCCAGCAGTTACACAGGGACAGGGAGTTTAGCCCTCCACTTT. Residues: CASSYTGTGSLALHF.

This clonotype showed up just a few times. The rearrangement joins TRBV11-2 to TRBJ2-5; no clear D gene. Between the trimmed V and J ends, which lost 5 bases and 2 bases, there was a span of 15 bases. The CDR3 loop spans 15 amino acids. Per germline, CDR1 SGHAT and CDR2 FQNNGV. DNA for the CDR3: TGTGCCAGCAGCCGGGTGAAGGGATTACAAGAGACCCAGTACTTC. As protein: CASSRVKGLQETQYF. Using reference TRBV11-2 and TRBJ2-5 for the parts outside the CDR3, the full variable domain is EAGVAQSPRYKIIEKRQSVAFWCNPISGHATLYWYQQILGQGPKLLIQFQNNGVVDDSQLPKDRFSAERLKGVDSTLKIQPAKLEDSAVYLCASSRVKGLQETQYFGPGTRLLVL.

This clonotype has more than one count but fewer than ten. The V gene is TRBV6-2 or TRBV6-3, the J gene TRBJ1-1; tentatively, D is TRBD1 (5 bases). Germline V gives CDR1 MNHEY, CDR2 SVGEGT. The ends were cut back, 6 bases at V and 3 bases at J, with 11 bases in the middle. This CDR3 has 13 residues. CDR3: CASRPQGDTEAFF. The CDR3 DNA sequence: TGTGCCAGCAGACCTCAGGGAGACACTGAAGCTTTCTTT.

Many counts were recorded for this clonotype. The gene calls are TRBV5-1 and TRBJ1-1; possibly TRBD1 for D (5 bases). Germline V lookup: CDR1 SGHRS, CDR2 YFSETQ. V lost 1 base to trimming and J lost 0 bases, with 10 bases between them. The CDR3 consists of 15 residues. CDR3 loop: CASSLTGRVNTEAFF. In DNA form, the CDR3 reads TGCGCCAGCAGCTTGACAGGAAGAGTGAACACTGAAGCTTTCTTT.

The chain carries TRBV4-1 and TRBJ2-7; 9 bases align to TRBD1. V shed 1 base, J shed 2 bases, and the junction held 3 bases outside the gene matches. The germline CDR1 and CDR2 sequences are MGHRA and YSYEKL. The CDR3 runs to 15 residues. CDR3 residues: CASSQGDRVTYEQYF. The CDR3 DNA follows: TGCGCCAGCAGCCAAGGGGACAGGGTAACCTACGAGCAGTACTTC.

This clonotype appeared a few times. The chain couples TRBV3-1 to TRBJ2-5, with D perhaps TRBD2 (7 bases). Trimming left V 4 bases short and J 5 bases short, with 32 bases between. The CDR3 runs 20 residues. Germline CDR1 and CDR2: LGHDT and YNNKEL (reference sequence). This CDR3 is CASSLLRTITRGDYWETQYF. The CDR3 DNA reads TGTGCCAGCAGCCTCTTAAGAACCATTACAAGGGGGGACTACTGGGAGACCCAGTACTTC.

This clonotype was counted only a few times. The rearrangement uses TRBV4-2 and TRBJ2-1, with D hard to call. This CDR3 spans 16 amino acids. Deletions cut 1 base from V and 7 bases from J, with 17 bases between. Germline V gene sequence: CDR1 LGHNA, CDR2 YNFKEQ. CDR3 residues: CASSQGDNTYLNEQFF. The CDR3 DNA is TGTGCCAGCAGCCAAGGCGACAACACGTACCTGAATGAGCAGTTCTTC.

This clonotype came up many times. One junction end disagrees with the germline gene, perhaps due to a read error. The V call is TRBV5-1, the J call TRBJ2-1; 11 bases fit TRBD2. The CDR3 contains 15 residues. Germline-derived CDR1 and CDR2 are SGHRS and YFSETQ. As DNA, the CDR3 is TGTGCCAGCAGTTTAACTAGCGGGGGTTACAATGAGCAGTTCTTC. It is translated as CASSLTSGGYNEQFF.